This passage covers 31 T cell receptor beta chains from one sample sequenced in a study of T cells in Graves' hyperthyroidism and ophthalmopathy. RNA transcripts provided the source from which TCR beta CDR3 regions were amplified. A set of HTBI primers served as the primers for a first-round RT-PCR of the TCR CDR3. TCRdb used MiXCR to reprocess the multiplex PCR reads, holding one entry per CDR3 protein. Here the sample spans under 400,000 distinct CDR3 sequences, around 17% being singletons. The sequencing input was blood. The receptors come from a man aged 25 to 45 with Graves' hyperthyroidism.

V is TRBV29-1 and J is TRBJ1-2, with TRBD1 as a possible D gene (6 bases). This CDR3 spans 12 amino acids. The V end lost 7 bases, the J end lost 10 bases, and 19 bases lay between the germline ends. Per germline, CDR1 SQVTM and CDR2 ANQGSEA. Here the CDR3 DNA reads TGCAGCGCCGGGGGGGCAGGGGCGGACTACACCTTC. Amino acids: CSAGGAGADYTF.

This clonotype was detected only a few times. The chain carries TRBV4-1 and TRBJ2-1; 10 bases are a match to TRBD2. Trimming removed 4 bases from V and 6 bases from J; junction bases left unmatched: 3. The CDR3 loop spans 14 amino acids. Germline CDR1 reads MGHRA; CDR2 reads YSYEKL. The CDR3 sequence: CASSRTSGSNEQFF. The CDR3 DNA reads TGCGCCAGCAGCCGGACTAGCGGCTCCAATGAGCAGTTCTTC.

The CDR3 reads CSARGRDRNTGELFF. The CDR3 bases are TGCAGTGCCAGGGGCCGGGACAGAAACACCGGGGAGCTGTTTTTT. This chain connects TRBV20-1 to TRBJ2-2, with TRBD1 identical over 7 bases. Germline CDR1 DFQATT, CDR2 SNEGSKA (reference sequence). V shed 6 bases and J 2 bases; nucleotides not matched to a gene: 9. CDR3 length: 15 amino acids.

This clonotype was counted a few times. The chain has TRBV19 and TRBJ2-7, with unresolved D. Trimming shortened V by 5 bases and J by 3 bases, and 11 bases separated the two germline ends. The CDR3 spans 13 residues. The germline V gene has CDR1 LNHDA and CDR2 SQIVND (reference sequence). CDR3 nucleotide sequence: TGTGCCAGTAGTGAGCGACCGGGCTACGAGCAGTACTTC. Amino acid sequence: CASSERPGYEQYF. The entire variable domain, with the rest obtained from reference TRBV19 and TRBJ2-7, is as follows: DGGITQSPKYLFRKEGQNVTLSCEQNLNHDAMYWYRQDPGQGLRLIYYSQIVNDFQKGDIAEGYSVSREKKESFPLTVTSAQKNPTAFYLCASSERPGYEQYFGPGTRLTVT.

J is TRBJ2-1 and V is TRBV9; the D call may be TRBD1 or TRBD2 (6 bases each). The CDR3 sequence is 16 residues long. Germline lookup yields CDR1 SGDLS and CDR2 YYNGEE. Trimming cost V 0 bases and J 2 bases, with 12 bases left between them. Written as DNA, the CDR3 is TGTGCCAGCAGCGTAGCTATAGGGGGGACCTACAATGAGCAGTTCTTC. This translates into CASSVAIGGTYNEQFF.

This clonotype turned up a few times. This chain connects TRBV7-2 to TRBJ2-1, with D perhaps TRBD2 (6 bases). This CDR3 contains 14 residues. Looked up from germline, CDR1 is SGHTA and CDR2 is FQGNSA. The V and J ends lost 7 bases and 5 bases respectively, with 15 bases between them. This chain's CDR3 is CASTIYREHNEQFF. The CDR3 DNA is TGTGCCAGCACCATTTATCGGGAGCACAATGAGCAGTTCTTC.

The chain joins TRBV4-2 to TRBJ2-7; TRBD1 aligns across 7 bases. From germline, CDR1 is LGHNA and CDR2 YNFKEQ. The CDR3 extends over 15 amino acids. V dropped 1 base and J dropped 4; count of bases not matched to a gene: 7. The CDR3: CASSQAQGSLYEQYF. In DNA form, the CDR3 reads TGTGCCAGCAGCCAAGCACAGGGGTCCCTTTACGAGCAGTACTTC.

This clonotype came up a few times. The chain uses TRBV18 and TRBJ1-2; TRBD1 is a possible D gene (6 bases). The V and J ends lost 4 bases and 5 bases respectively, with 23 bases between them. Per germline, CDR1 KGHSH and CDR2 LQKENI. This CDR3 is built from 17 residues. CDR3 DNA: TGTGCCAGCTCACGTAATACGGTCAGGGGATTGCAATATGGCTACACCTTC. It codes for CASSRNTVRGLQYGYTF. The variable domain in full, with the rest retrieved from reference TRBV18 and TRBJ1-2, is NAGVMQNPRHLVRRRGQEARLRCSPMKGHSHVYWYRQLPEEGLKFMVYLQKENIIDESGMPKERFSAEFPKEGPSILRIQQVVRGDSAAYFCASSRNTVRGLQYGYTFGSGTRLTVV.

This sequence joins TRBV5-1 and TRBJ2-3; TRBD2 might be the D (6 bases). CDR1 is SGHRS and CDR2 is YFSETQ in the germline V gene. Deletions cut 0 bases from V and 0 bases from J, with 11 bases between. This CDR3 region has 16 residues. The CDR3 nucleotides read TGCGCCAGCAGCTTGGAAGGTAGCGGTAGCACAGATACGCAGTATTTT. Protein: CASSLEGSGSTDTQYF.

Points on this clonotype: A much larger clone lies one base from this, so it may be a read error. V usage is TRBV12-3 or TRBV12-4 and J usage is TRBJ2-3, with 12 bases aligning to TRBD2. The CDR3 covers 16 residues. The CDR3 is CASSLGTSGDTDTRYF. In DNA, the CDR3 is TGTGCCAGCAGTTTAGGGACTAGCGGGGACACAGATACGCGGTATTTT.

The V gene is TRBV29-1, the J gene TRBJ1-2; D is unclear. The CDR3 is 15 amino acids. V lost 7 bases, J lost 2 bases, and 20 bases lay in between. CDR1 and CDR2 (germline): SQVTM, ANQGSEA. CDR3 in DNA: TGCAGCGACGGAGAGACGCCGTGGGAAAACTATGGCTACACCTTC. The encoded protein is CSDGETPWENYGYTF.

The chain employs TRBV7-8 and TRBJ2-7; no definite D call. CDR3 length equals 14 residues. V was cut by 5 bases and J by 3 bases, with 14 bases left in between. Germline V gives CDR1 SGHVS, CDR2 FQNEAQ. CDR3 sequence reads: CASSRTTVGYEQYF. The CDR3 nucleotides are TGTGCCAGCAGCCGTACAACTGTTGGCTACGAGCAGTACTTC.

This clonotype appeared many times. V gene TRBV20-1 combines with J gene TRBJ1-1; D not certain. Trimming took off 3 bases at V and 1 base at J, with 6 bases between the two ends. The CDR3 is made up of 12 amino acids. CDR1 DFQATT and CDR2 SNEGSKA come from the germline V gene (reference sequence). The CDR3 sequence is CSARRPNTEAFF. CDR3 in DNA: TGCAGTGCTAGGCGCCCGAACACTGAAGCTTTCTTT.

Only a few counts were recorded for this clonotype. This chain links TRBV5-5 with TRBJ1-2; no definite D call. The CDR3 has 14 residues. Germline V gives CDR1 SGHKS, CDR2 YYEKEE (reference sequence). V lost 4 bases, J lost 0 bases, and 10 bases lay in between. CDR3 DNA: TGTGCCAGCAGCCAAGACCTAACTAACTATGGCTACACCTTC. Protein product: CASSQDLTNYGYTF.

This clonotype has only a few counts. The chain links TRBV12-5 to TRBJ2-7, with D maybe TRBD1 (5 bases). The germline V and J ends were trimmed by 0 bases and 1 base, with 19 bases remaining between them. The CDR3 has 18 residues. Germline CDR1 is LGHNT and CDR2 is FRNRAP. CDR3 DNA sequence: TGTGCTAGTGGTTTGGTATATTGGGGTGGGGCCGAGTCCTACGAGCAGTACTTC. Translation gives CASGLVYWGGAESYEQYF.

The CDR3 nucleotides read TGCGCCAGCAGTGAGTCAGGGCGGAGCACAGATACGCAGTATTTT. Translating it yields CASSESGRSTDTQYF. The chain carries TRBV10-1 and TRBJ2-3, with D uncertain. The CDR3 spans 15 residues. V lost 0 bases, J lost 0 bases, and 7 bases lay in between. CDR1 WNHNN and CDR2 SYGVQD come from the germline V gene (reference sequence).

This clonotype has at least ten counts. The chain links TRBV11-2 to TRBJ2-5, with 10 nucleotides matching TRBD2. J was trimmed by 0 bases and V by 5 bases; bases with no gene match: 3. The CDR3 has 15 residues. CDR1 is SGHAT and CDR2 is FQNNGV in the germline V gene. Written as DNA, the CDR3 is TGTGCCAGCAGCCCTAGCGGGGGATACCAAGAGACCCAGTACTTC. This translates into CASSPSGGYQETQYF.

This clonotype was detected ten times or more. V and J are TRBV6-1 and TRBJ2-5; no clear D gene. The CDR3 consists of 15 residues. From germline, CDR1 is MNHNS and CDR2 SASEGT. The germline V and J ends were trimmed by 5 bases and 3 bases, with 16 bases remaining between them. CDR3 in amino acids: CASSYTDPAKETQYF. Here the CDR3 DNA reads TGTGCCAGCAGTTACACGGACCCCGCAAAAGAGACCCAGTACTTC.

The table lists this clonotype with a few counts. J is TRBJ2-3 and V is TRBV19; D perhaps matches TRBD1 (5 bases). This CDR3 region has 14 residues. The V gene's germline CDR1 is LNHDA and CDR2 SQIVND (reference sequence). Trimming pared 4 bases from V and 10 bases from J, leaving 18 bases between. This chain's CDR3 is CASSRWELQGPQYF. DNA for the CDR3: TGTGCCAGTAGTAGATGGGAATTGCAGGGTCCGCAGTATTTT.

This clonotype was recorded at least ten times. The CDR3 here is CASSSGPPFAFF. The DNA of the CDR3 is TGTGCCAGCAGTTCGGGACCCCCCTTTGCTTTCTTT. V usage is TRBV12-3 or TRBV12-4 and J usage is TRBJ1-1; TRBD1 is a possible D gene (5 bases). The ends were cut back, 4 bases at V and 11 bases at J, with 14 bases in the middle. The CDR3 consists of 12 residues.

This clonotype was seen a few times. The chain recombines TRBV10-3 with TRBJ2-1, with a weak D call TRBD2 (5 bases). Trimming shortened V by 5 bases and J by 8 bases, and 19 bases separated the two germline ends. This CDR3 contains 15 residues. Germline CDR1 ENHRY, CDR2 SYGVKD. The CDR3 DNA reads TGTGCCATCAGTCTTCGGGGTCAGATGAGGGATGAGCAGTTCTTC. Amino acid sequence: CAISLRGQMRDEQFF.

There are many counts of this clonotype. This chain connects TRBV6-1 to TRBJ1-2; the match to TRBD1 covers 8 bases. CDR1 MNHNS and CDR2 SASEGT come from the germline V gene. The CDR3 extends over 16 amino acids. J lost 3 bases, V lost 8 bases, and 14 bases had no gene match. CDR3 DNA: TGTGCCAGCCGCCATACGACAGGGGTCGACTACTATGGCTACACCTTC. Encoded protein: CASRHTTGVDYYGYTF.

This clonotype was recorded many times. The J gene is TRBJ1-2, the V gene TRBV5-5, with TRBD1 matching 8 bases. Germline values: CDR1 SGHKS, CDR2 YYEKEE (reference sequence). This CDR3 comprises 15 residues. The J segment lost 1 base and the V segment lost 2 bases, leaving 4 bases of the junction unmatched. CDR3: CASSLWDRNNYGYTF. Here the CDR3 DNA reads TGTGCCAGCAGCTTATGGGACAGGAATAACTATGGCTACACCTTC.

This clonotype occurred many times. J is TRBJ1-5 and V is TRBV27; D is ambiguous. V was shortened by 8 bases and J by 0 bases, with 14 bases between the two germline ends. Looked up from germline, CDR1 is MNHEY and CDR2 is SMNVEV (reference sequence). The CDR3 covers 15 residues. DNA for the CDR3: TGTGCCAGCGCCCCGAGGACGGATAGCAATCAGCCCCAGCATTTT. This gives the protein CASAPRTDSNQPQHF.

In its sample, this clonotype was seen a few times. V usage is TRBV4-2 and J usage is TRBJ1-5; D gene ambiguous. CDR1 is LGHNA, CDR2 YNFKEQ, per germline. CDR3 length: 15 residues. The V gene lost 1 base and the J gene lost 0 bases, with 7 bases spanning the gap. The CDR3 here is CASSQGVNSNQPQHF. Written as DNA, the CDR3 is TGTGCCAGCAGCCAAGGGGTAAATAGCAATCAGCCCCAGCATTTT.

This clonotype came up a few times. The chain recombines TRBV5-4 with TRBJ2-3; 8 positions match TRBD2. The J segment lost 6 bases and the V segment lost 3 bases, leaving 9 bases of the junction unmatched. The CDR3 contains 15 residues. Germline CDR1 is SGHNT and CDR2 is YYREEE (reference sequence). CDR3 bases: TGTGCCAGCAGCTGGGGACTAGTTGGTTCGGATACGCAGTATTTT. Translation gives CASSWGLVGSDTQYF. The full variable domain, in which reference TRBV5-4 and TRBJ2-3 provide the parts outside the CDR3, is ETGVTQSPTHLIKTRGQQVTLRCSSQSGHNTVSWYQQALGQGPQFIFQYYREEENGRGNFPPRFSGLQFPNYSSELNVNALELDDSALYLCASSWGLVGSDTQYFGPGTRLTVL.

This clonotype was picked up many times. The chain joins TRBV6-1 to TRBJ1-1, with a tentative D call TRBD1 (5 bases). The V gene lost 2 bases and the J gene lost 8 bases, with 12 bases spanning the gap. Germline V lookup: CDR1 MNHNS, CDR2 SASEGT. CDR3 size: 13 residues. This chain's CDR3 is CASSEWGKGEAFF. The CDR3 DNA reads as TGTGCCAGCAGTGAATGGGGGAAGGGGGAAGCTTTCTTT.

This clonotype was observed at least ten times. The J gene is TRBJ2-5, the V gene TRBV28; a possible D gene is TRBD1 (5 bases). This CDR3 comprises 14 residues. V was clipped by 3 bases and J by 2 bases, with 10 bases between them. Germline CDR1 and CDR2: MDHEN and SYDVKM. Written as DNA, the CDR3 is TGTGCCAGCAGTTTTACAGGAGAGCAAGAGACCCAGTACTTC. As protein: CASSFTGEQETQYF.

The genes are TRBV9 and TRBJ2-1; D unresolved. Germline V gene sequence: CDR1 SGDLS, CDR2 YYNGEE. The ends were cut back, 0 bases at V and 3 bases at J, with 7 bases in the middle. This CDR3 region has 14 residues. The CDR3 protein is CASSVGRVYNEQFF. The CDR3 DNA sequence: TGTGCCAGCAGCGTAGGAAGGGTCTACAATGAGCAGTTCTTC. The whole variable domain, remainder taken from reference TRBV9 and TRBJ2-1, is DSGVTQTPKHLITATGQRVTLRCSPRSGDLSVYWYQQSLDQGLQFLIQYYNGEERAKGNILERFSAQQFPDLHSELNLSSLELGDSALYFCASSVGRVYNEQFFGPGTRLTVL.

This clonotype was seen at least ten times. The V and J genes are TRBV5-1 and TRBJ2-1, with no clear D. This CDR3 region has 11 residues. The V end lost 0 bases, the J end lost 9 bases, and 4 bases lay between the germline ends. In germline, CDR1 is SGHRS, CDR2 YFSETQ. The CDR3 nucleotides read TGCGCCAGCAGCTTGGCCAGTGAGCAGTTCTTC. This translates into CASSLASEQFF.

J is TRBJ1-2 and V is TRBV5-1; D might be TRBD1 (6 bases). The V gene's germline CDR1 is SGHRS and CDR2 YFSETQ. V shed 4 bases and J shed 2 bases, with 9 bases lying between them. This CDR3 region has 13 residues. This chain's CDR3 is CASSKDSNYGYTF. CDR3 DNA sequence: TGCGCCAGCAGCAAGGACAGCAACTATGGCTACACCTTC.